This TCR beta chain was recorded in a study of cytomegalovirus exposure and HLA in healthy donors (dated by TCRdb to the late 2010s). The study in broad terms: In an earlier analysis of approximately 640 of the donors, about 270 Gb of sequence data and 100 million or so unique TCR beta sequences from 180 million or so T cells were reported. The aim of the study was to test whether cataloging public T cell receptors could identify signatures of past pathogen exposure. Typing coverage varied by locus: roughly 629-640 donors for A, B, C, DRB1 and DQB1; more than 500 for DQA1; over 600 for DPA1; under 490 for DPB1. The study profiled the T cell repertoires of 666 subjects by immunosequencing and related them to cytomegalovirus serostatus. Every discovery cohort repertoire had been produced on one sequencing platform. Besides the first cohort of 666 subjects, a separate validation cohort made up of about 120 different subjects was used. Because of strong linkage in the cohort, four or five DR-DQ haplotypes were treated as single units for association and clustering. In a later analysis, previously published TCR beta repertoires from 666 donors were re-analyzed and high-resolution HLA genotyping was added so that TCR occurrence patterns could be studied. In a later genetic analysis, genome-wide SNP genotypes for about three fifths of the roughly 670 donors were used, and that subset was treated as a discovery cohort. An earlier analysis of fewer than 750 of the donors used high-throughput TCR beta sequencing to judge whether each TCR beta V gene segment behaved as functional or pseudogenic. Roughly 300 gigabases of sequencing data and 70 million to 85 million unique TCR sequences were included in an early release covering roughly 700 HLA-typed donors. Alongside the repertoire data, information on donor age, sex, ethnicity and CMV serostatus was compiled. To predict cytomegalovirus infection status, the study brought together high-throughput TCR immunosequencing, statistical association of individual TCRs with disease status, and machine learning. In the later analysis, no new phenotypic data were used to find candidate immune exposures; instead, reliance was placed on TCR beta sequences and their occurrence across donors. HLA typing included class I and class II loci at four-digit resolution. The genetic ancestry cluster associated with self-reported Caucasian donors included 80% to 90% of the 398 genotyped donors. Across some 400 genotyped donors of the cohort, an average of about 250,000 unique TCR beta nucleotide sequences per donor were sequenced, and 15% to 20% of those sequences were non-productive. Beyond this particular receptor, the publication reports: Several of the top co-occurrence clusters appeared to be linked to parvovirus B19, influenza, CMV and Epstein-Barr virus, according to a later analysis. In a later analysis, most CMV-associated TCR beta chains were found to appear HLA-restricted, with HLA associations seemingly driven largely by CMV exposure. A total of 150 to 200 TCR beta chains were listed by the study as associated with cytomegalovirus. Only TCR beta chains were sequenced in this cohort, and the absence of alpha or paired-chain data limited detectable features. Assigning TCR associations to individual alleles was difficult when HLA alleles, especially DR and DQ, strongly co-occurred. Immune exposure information for the cohort was limited to CMV serostatus. Correlated functional status among segregating V segments might be attributable to linkage disequilibrium, but an unknown experimental factor could not be ruled out. Across donors, most TCR sequences were observed very rarely, whereas some public TCRs were present in many individuals. Because the 87-base-pair reads could not distinguish some IMGT-functional V segments, including TRBV6-2 and TRBV6-3, those segments were excluded. The presence/absence analyses assumed that sequencing depth was roughly uniform across donors, and that assumption may not be true. A further reported finding was that TCR beta sequences accurately predicted the HLA-A and HLA-B alleles for most subjects in the first cohort. The classifier was reported to diagnose cytomegalovirus status with high specificity and sensitivity in both the original cohort and the validation cohort. The earlier analysis of 587 of the donors excluded roughly 17 rarely observed V segments, including chromosome 9 orphons, because counts were too low. It was suggested by the authors that the approach could potentially be generalized to other disease states and immunological phenotypes. An earlier analysis of approximately 530 of the donors showed that most TCR beta V segments appeared in productive rearrangements either about 87% or about 30% of the time, which broadly matched IMGT annotations. Compared with the approximately 600-donor mean, donors in an Asian-associated ancestry cluster had fewer N-insertions in productive TCRs, according to a later genetic analysis. In a later analysis, HLA-associated TCR beta chains were found to be more clonally expanded and to have lower generation probabilities than equally common non-associated chains. A cluster of highly shared sequence variants was judged likely to be a technical artifact of the sequencing pipeline. Three of the identified cytomegalovirus-associated TCR beta chains were confirmed in vitro to be specific for cytomegalovirus antigens. Because HLA typing was unavailable for some donors at each locus, only the typed subset was used in association tests. V-gene and J-gene trimming of TCR beta chains was associated with a missense DCLRE1C variant in a later genetic analysis, and the association was replicated in an independent cohort. In a later analysis, the rate of TCR association differed among HLA loci, with DRB1 alleles having the most associated TCRs and HLA-C alleles having the fewest. Specific HLA alleles were associated with over 15,000 TCR beta sequences at a false discovery rate of 0.05 in a later analysis.

From its cysteine to its phenylalanine, the CDR3 spans 13 amino acids. The retained sequence is limited to the CDR3, 39 bases, with the frame set at the first base. CDR1 and CDR2 are read off the germline V gene as MNHEY and SVGAGI. V loses 5 bases of germline sequence and J loses 2 bases, and the interval between the two ends is 9 bases. The cohort comprised some 730 healthy bone marrow donors. At the time of sampling, all cohort members were nominally healthy, though unrecorded immune exposures were likely present. The donor tested CMV seropositive, placing the donor among the 289 seropositive members of the cohort. Every donor gave a peripheral blood sample, and the peripheral blood mononuclear cells from that sample were used for TCR beta sequencing. The Qiagen DNeasy Blood Extraction Kit was used to extract genomic DNA from the blood cell samples. The library relied on the immunoSEQ multiplex PCR assay. For the multiplex PCR, a mixture combining 60 forward primers for TCR Vbeta segments and 13 reverse primers for TCR Jbeta segments was used. The CDR3 region of rearranged TCR beta genes was amplified from genomic DNA with a multiplex PCR assay. The Illumina HiSeq System was used to sequence the amplified TCR beta libraries as 87-base-pair reads. As for the original processing: A later analysis counted about 82 million unique TCR beta chains across the 600 to 850 repertoires, and some 12 million of these chains were shared by at least two donors. Raw reads were error-corrected and collapsed into unique sequences with a nearest-neighbor algorithm that merged closely related sequences to remove PCR and sequencing errors. To assign V, D and J gene segments, CDR3 sequences were aligned to IMGT reference sequences. For a sequence to be retained, a match of at least six nucleotides to both a V gene segment and a J gene segment was required. Rearrangements were called productive when the CDR3 lacked stop codons and stayed in frame with V and J; all others were non-productive. CDR3 was defined by IMGT convention, running from the second conserved V-encoded cysteine to the conserved J-encoded phenylalanine. The earlier analysis of about 620 of the donors excluded sequences that lacked an unambiguous match to a single V gene segment. In an earlier analysis of approximately 590 of the donors, a V segment was called functional when productive rearrangements were above 56.7%, and segregating when the standard deviation between donors exceeded 5%. To diagnose cytomegalovirus status from the catalog of TCR beta chain sequences, a statistical classification framework was built. In a later analysis, V and J genes were assigned by comparing TCR nucleotide sequences against IMGT/GENE-DB human TR gene sequences. In a later analysis, CDR3 sequences and most-parsimonious VDJ recombination scenarios were assigned using the TCRdist pipeline. In a later analysis, every TCR beta chain was defined by the combination of its CDR3 amino acid sequence and its V-gene family, and reads without a unique V-gene family were dropped. A later analysis removed roughly 590 highly shared, low-generation-probability nucleotide sequences to deal with suspected cross-contamination and a sequencing artifact. For each public chain, a later analysis derived a clonal expansion index from normalized ranks of inferred template counts within each repertoire. In a later analysis, generation probabilities were computed with a VDJ recombination model fitted to out-of-frame rearrangements, and the resulting probabilities were checked against IGoR. Hypergeometric tests were used in a later analysis to score TCR-TCR, TCR-HLA and TCR-CMV co-occurrence, with a repertoire-size bias correction applied to the TCR pairs. To estimate false discovery rates, a later analysis permuted the HLA or CMV assignments 20 times. In a later analysis, co-occurring TCRs were grouped using DBSCAN, and TCRdist sequence similarity was added for clustering within HLA-allele-positive subsets. Co-occurrence clustering excluded repertoires with fewer than 30,000 or more than 120,000 public chains, plus five with anomalous nucleotide sharing. Entries here come from immuneACCESS through TCRdb and include only in-frame sequences with V and J called. Some clones fail to appear in such tables; in the studies checked, an unresolved V gene covers under half of the shortfall, and the cause of the remainder is unknown. The V and J calls and clone size were taken over from that table, and D and trimming were inferred from the DNA. This sample holds 100,000 to 150,000 clones; roughly 78% were observed only once. The leading ten clones occupy approximately 10% of the sample.

As regards this clone: Its antigen specificity is not known. The input lacks base qualities; no much larger clone sits a single base away.

The material sequenced was PBMCs. The rearrangement combines TRBV6-5 with TRBJ1-1; the D gene cannot be named for sure. The source of this sequence is a man aged 30 to 45 in good health and CMV-seropositive. The nucleotide sequence is given as TGTGCCAGCAGTGAACGGGAAAACACTGAAGCTTTCTTT. It translates to CASSERENTEAFF.